These 9 T cell receptor beta chains share one sample of origin, sequenced in a study of T cell clonotyping in hematopoietic cell transplantation. Sequenced by immunoSEQ multiplex PCR; TCRdb stores in-frame clones only, minus some. The table lists 60,000 to 75,000 clones, around 94% of them singletons. The sample was peripheral blood mononuclear cells. Every receptor here comes from a man aged 50-59 years in good health. Some clones in this sample may be carry-over from other donors' samples.

Here the CDR3 reads CASSLGGTGGETQYF. CDR3 in DNA: TGCGCCAGCAGCTTGGGAGGGACAGGGGGAGAGACCCAGTACTTC. The chain carries TRBV5-1 and TRBJ2-5; 11 bases match TRBD1. The V gene's germline CDR1 is SGHRS and CDR2 YFSETQ. The CDR3 extends over 15 amino acids. Trimming cost V 0 bases and J 4 bases; bases outside gene matches: 2.

The gene calls are TRBV9 and TRBJ1-2; D is possibly TRBD1 (5 bases). This CDR3 is 15 amino acids long. Germline V gene data show CDR1 as SGDLS and CDR2 as YYNGEE. V was cut by 0 bases and J by 8 bases, with 17 bases left in between. CDR3 region: CASSVAAGRVGGYTF. In nucleotides, the CDR3 is TGTGCCAGCAGCGTAGCCGCGGGCAGGGTAGGAGGCTACACCTTC.

The CDR3 spells CASSEDRGLGSGQPQHF. The CDR3 bases are TGTGCCAGCAGTGAGGACAGGGGGCTAGGGAGTGGTCAGCCCCAGCATTTT. The chain uses TRBV2 and TRBJ1-5; 11 bases match TRBD1. Germline loops: CDR1 SNHLY, CDR2 FYNNEI. The CDR3 runs to 17 residues. V trimming: 3 bases; J trimming: 6 bases; junction bases outside the gene matches: 10. Looking up the rest from reference TRBV2 and TRBJ1-5 gives the full variable domain: EPEVTQTPSHQVTQMGQEVILRCVPISNHLYFYWYRQILGQKVEFLVSFYNNEISEKSEIFDDQFSVERPDGSNFTLKIRSTKLEDSAMYFCASSEDRGLGSGQPQHFGDGTRLSIL.

The chain joins TRBV4-1 to TRBJ2-7; 8 positions agree with TRBD1. Germline V lookup: CDR1 MGHRA, CDR2 YSYEKL. The CDR3 spans 16 residues. V was pared by 0 bases and J by 3 bases, with 7 bases of the junction left unmatched. DNA for the CDR3: TGCGCCAGCAGCCAAGATTACGGGACAGGATTCTACGAGCAGTACTTC. The encoded protein is CASSQDYGTGFYEQYF.

The chain combines TRBV12-5 with TRBJ2-1; no definite D call. The CDR3 is made up of 11 amino acids. Trimming removed 2 bases at V and 5 bases at J, with 1 base between. CDR1 LGHNT and CDR2 FRNRAP come from the germline V gene. The CDR3 reads CASGLHNEQFF. CDR3 in DNA: TGTGCTAGTGGTTTGCACAATGAGCAGTTCTTC.

CDR3 amino acids: CSARPKETQYF. DNA of the CDR3: TGCAGTGCTAGGCCGAAAGAGACCCAGTACTTC. The chain carries TRBV20-1 and TRBJ2-5; D gene uncertain. Germline V gene sequence: CDR1 DFQATT, CDR2 SNEGSKA (reference sequence). The CDR3 contains 11 residues. V gave up 3 bases and J gave up 3 bases, with 5 bases separating them.

J is TRBJ1-2 and V is TRBV6-5, with D maybe TRBD1 (5 bases). Per the germline V gene, CDR1 is MNHEY and CDR2 is SVGAGI. The CDR3 has 13 amino acids. Trimming shortened V by 5 bases and J by 5 bases, and 12 bases separated the two germline ends. CDR3 sequence reads: CASSVGRGYGYTF. DNA for the CDR3: TGTGCCAGCAGTGTAGGACGGGGGTATGGCTACACCTTC.

The chain has TRBV29-1 and TRBJ1-1; 8 positions match TRBD1. The CDR3 loop spans 15 amino acids. Trimming cost V 1 base and J 5 bases; bases outside gene matches: 9. Germline CDR1 SQVTM, CDR2 ANQGSEA. The CDR3 DNA reads TGCAGCGTTGAAGGGGAGCAGGGGGCGCGTACTGAAGCTTTCTTT. This sequence encodes CSVEGEQGARTEAFF. Filled out from reference TRBV29-1 and TRBJ1-1, the complete variable domain reads SAVISQKPSRDICQRGTSLTIQCQVDSQVTMMFWYRQQPGQSLTLIATANQGSEATYESGFVIDKFPISRPNLTFSTLTVSNMSPEDSSIYLCSVEGEQGARTEAFFGQGTRLTVV.

This rearrangement joins TRBV5-1 to TRBJ1-5; D unresolved. CDR3 size: 15 residues. The V end was cut by 4 bases, the J end by 0 bases, with 11 bases between. In germline, CDR1 is SGHRS, CDR2 YFSETQ. CDR3 protein: CASSADPFSNQPQHF. DNA for the CDR3: TGCGCCAGCAGCGCCGATCCTTTTAGCAATCAGCCCCAGCATTTT.